A selection of T cell receptor beta chains follows, all from one sample in a study of response to subunit inactivated influenza vaccine. Using its own MiXCR run on the RT-PCR reads, TCRdb lists one record per CDR3 protein. The repertoire has 600,000 to 700,000 distinct CDR3 sequences, approximately 14% of them found once; the top ten carry 6% to 9.5%. The source was PBMCs from blood, collected about 14 days before vaccination. Receptors were obtained from a man aged 45-65 years who received an inactivated influenza vaccine. The CDR3 runs from the conserved cysteine through the conserved F or W. D genes are given only for firm matches. Some rows have no size entry. The others give once, few or many, or a class for an expanded clone.

J gene | clone size | D gene | V gene | CDR3 DNA | CDR3 protein
TRBJ2-5 | NA | NA | TRBV10-3 | TGTGCCATCAGTGCCAGGGGGGGTGAGACCCAGTACTTC | CAISARGGETQYF
TRBJ2-5 | many | NA | TRBV4-1 | TGCGCCAGCAGCCAGGATACTTCACCACCCTCCCAAGAGACCCAGTACTTC | CASSQDTSPPSQETQYF
TRBJ2-1 | NA | NA | TRBV28 | TGTGCCAGCAGTTTAAGTCGGGATGAGCAGTTCTTC | CASSLSRDEQFF
TRBJ1-4 | NA | TRBD1 | TRBV12-3/TRBV12-4 | TGTGCCAGCAGGAACAGGGGATTCGATGAAAAACTGTTTTTT | CASRNRGFDEKLFF
TRBJ2-5 | many | NA | TRBV6-6 | TGTGCCAGCAGTTACGATTGGGAGACCCAGTACTTC | CASSYDWETQYF
TRBJ2-1 | NA | TRBD1 | TRBV28 | TGTGCCAGCAGTCCACTCACAGGGGCTAACAATGAGCAGTTCTTC | CASSPLTGANNEQFF
TRBJ2-5 | NA | NA | TRBV21-1 | TGTGCCAGCAGCAAAAGTCAGGGAGGGGAGACCCAGTACTTC | CASSKSQGGETQYF
TRBJ1-5 | few | TRBD1 | TRBV20-1 | TGCAGTGCTCAGACAGGGTTTCTTAATCAGCCCCAGCATTTT | CSAQTGFLNQPQHF
TRBJ2-1 | many | NA | TRBV4-3 | TGCGCCAGCAGCCAAGAAGGGGGAAGCTCCTACAATGAGCAGTTCTTC | CASSQEGGSSYNEQFF
TRBJ2-5 | few | NA | TRBV7-3 | TGTGCCAGCAGCTTCCACGGGGCCATGGAGACCCAGTACTTC | CASSFHGAMETQYF
TRBJ2-3 | many | TRBD2 | TRBV28 | TGTGCCAGCAGTTTAGTGCTAGCGGGGCGCACAGATACGCAGTATTTT | CASSLVLAGRTDTQYF
TRBJ2-4 | NA | TRBD2 | TRBV5-1 | TGCGCCAGCAGCTTGAGCCCGGGGGGGGACATTCAGTACTTC | CASSLSPGGDIQYF
TRBJ2-7 | NA | NA | TRBV6-2/TRBV6-3 | TGTGCCAGCAGCAAAGGGCAACTAACCCTCTACGAGCAGTACTTC | CASSKGQLTLYEQYF
TRBJ2-1 | many | TRBD1 | TRBV12-3/TRBV12-4 | TGTGCCATCCTAGACCGGGACAGAGTATACAATGAGCAGTTCTTC | CAILDRDRVYNEQFF
TRBJ1-3 | few | NA | TRBV6-5 | TGTGCCAGCAGTTACAGTAGAACACCTGGAAACACCATATATTTT | CASSYSRTPGNTIYF
TRBJ1-1 | NA | NA | TRBV12-3/TRBV12-4 | TGTGCCAGCAGTTTGAGGCAATCAAACACTGAAGCTTTCTTT | CASSLRQSNTEAFF
TRBJ1-4 | NA | NA | TRBV4-3 | TGCGCCAGCAGCCAAGATCTGCCCCGCAGGGCGGATGAAAAACTGTTTTTT | CASSQDLPRRADEKLFF
TRBJ1-1 | NA | NA | TRBV6-2/TRBV6-3 | TGTGCCAGCAGTTACTCGGTGGGTGAAGCTTTCTTT | CASSYSVGEAFF
TRBJ1-2 | few | NA | TRBV9 | TGTGCCAGCAGCGTAGGGCCAGAGAACTATGGCTACACCTTC | CASSVGPENYGYTF
TRBJ2-7 | NA | NA | TRBV11-2 | TGTGCCAGCAGCTCCCGTTGGGCCAGAACCCCAACTAGTGGTGAGCAGTACTTC | CASSSRWARTPTSGEQYF
TRBJ2-1 | many | NA | TRBV11-2 | TGTGCCAGCAGTCCCCTGCGAAGGATCAATGAGCAGTTCTTC | CASSPLRRINEQFF
TRBJ1-1 | few | NA | TRBV5-1 | TGCGCCAGCAGGGGGACGGTGCTGAACACTGAAGCTTTCTTT | CASRGTVLNTEAFF
TRBJ2-3 | few | NA | TRBV30 | TGTGCCTGGACCGTGGGTGGCAGCACAGATACGCAGTATTTT | CAWTVGGSTDTQYF
TRBJ1-1 | NA | NA | TRBV4-3 | TGCGCCAGCAGCTATGGACCGCCGGCAACTGAAGCTTTCTTT | CASSYGPPATEAFF
TRBJ2-7 | few | TRBD1 | TRBV15 | TGTGCCACCAGCAGACGCGACAGGGGGCCTCACGAGCAGTACTTC | CATSRRDRGPHEQYF
TRBJ2-5 | once | TRBD2 | TRBV2 | TGTGCCAGCAGTGAAGCAGGGGGACTAGCGAAGACCCAGTACTTC | CASSEAGGLAKTQYF
TRBJ2-5 | NA | NA | TRBV7-6 | TGTGCCAGCAGCTTAAGCGTTAAGACAGAGACCCAGTACTTC | CASSLSVKTETQYF
TRBJ2-3 | NA | NA | TRBV7-9 | TGTGCCAGCAGCTTAGGCCAGCCAAATACGCAGTATTTT | CASSLGQPNTQYF
TRBJ2-1 | NA | TRBD2 | TRBV7-9 | TGTGCCAGCAGCCCATCGGGACTAGCGGCCTCCTACAATGAGCAGTTCTTC | CASSPSGLAASYNEQFF
TRBJ2-5 | NA | TRBD2 | TRBV20-1 | TGCAGTGCCCAGGGACTAGCGGCCCAAGAGACCCAGTACTTC | CSAQGLAAQETQYF
TRBJ2-5 | few | TRBD2 | TRBV12-3/TRBV12-4 | TGTGCCAGCAGCCGTACTAGCGGGAGAAAGGAGACCCAGTACTTC | CASSRTSGRKETQYF
TRBJ2-5 | NA | NA | TRBV6-2/TRBV6-3 | TGTGCCAGCAGTTCCGAGTTTGCGGTTGGGGAGACCCAGTACTTC | CASSSEFAVGETQYF
TRBJ2-5 | NA | TRBD2 | TRBV20-1 | TGCAGTGCCGAAGACGGGGGGGAGACCCAGTACTTC | CSAEDGGETQYF
TRBJ2-5 | few | NA | TRBV21-1 | TGTGCCAGCAGCAAGAGGGAAGAGACCCAGTACTTC | CASSKREETQYF
TRBJ2-1 | NA | NA | TRBV9 | TGTGCCAGCAGCTCCCCCCGGGGGGCGGTCTCCTACAATGAGCAGTTCTTC | CASSSPRGAVSYNEQFF
TRBJ2-1 | few | NA | TRBV7-9 | TGTGCCAGCAGCTTAAACGGGGCTGACAATGAGCAGTTCTTC | CASSLNGADNEQFF
TRBJ1-2 | few | NA | TRBV11-2 | TGTGCCAGCAGCGCCTCAGACAGCCCCTATGGCTACACCTTC | CASSASDSPYGYTF
TRBJ2-7 | many | TRBD2 | TRBV14 | TGTGCCAGCAGCCACGCGGGAGGCAGAAGGAGTATGTCCTACGAGCAGTACTTC | CASSHAGGRRSMSYEQYF
TRBJ2-1 | few | NA | TRBV12-3/TRBV12-4 | TGTGCCAGCAGTTCGGGCGGACTAACCTACAATGAGCAGTTCTTC | CASSSGGLTYNEQFF
TRBJ2-7 | few | NA | TRBV9 | TGTGCCAGCAGCCCTATCGGGAGTTTCCGCTACGAGCAGTACTTC | CASSPIGSFRYEQYF
TRBJ2-1 | many | TRBD2 | TRBV5-1 | TGCGCCAGCAGCTTGCCTTGGACTAGCGGGAACAATGAGCAGTTCTTC | CASSLPWTSGNNEQFF